This TCR beta chain emerged from a study of regulatory T cells in long-lasting Graves disease. Study information: Antithyroid drug exposure in newly diagnosed Graves' patients had lasted under 3 months.

Library construction for TCR beta used iRepertoire HTBI primers and Arm-PCR of CDR3 regions. From the multiplex PCR reads, TCRdb called clonotypes with MiXCR, one entry per CDR3 protein. The sample lists roughly 500,000 distinct CDR3 sequences, less than 15% seen once, with roughly a tenth in the top ten. This CDR3 has 15 residues. CDR1 and CDR2 (germline): SGHRS, YFSETQ. V was shortened by 4 bases and J by 0 bases, with 11 bases between the two germline ends. Regarding this clonotype: Its antigen is unidentified.

Whole-study findings and limits: Accuracy may have been reduced by the small sample size.

Time point noted: newly diagnosed GD, antithyroid drugs for less than 3 months. From RNA extracted from PBMCs, the TCR library was made. The peripheral blood volume drawn was about 9 milliliters, and it was collected into EDTA tubes. These same records also appear under a second study, on T cells in Graves' hyperthyroidism and ophthalmopathy.

Specimen: peripheral blood mononuclear cells (PBMCs), collected at new diagnosis, from a patient treated with antithyroid drugs. This chain connects TRBV5-1 to TRBJ2-1; D ambiguous. The receptor's source is a man aged 30-40 years with Graves disease. CDR3 amino acids: CASSPGTTSYNEQFF. CDR3 nucleotides: TGCGCCAGCAGCCCCGGAACCACCTCCTACAATGAGCAGTTCTTC.